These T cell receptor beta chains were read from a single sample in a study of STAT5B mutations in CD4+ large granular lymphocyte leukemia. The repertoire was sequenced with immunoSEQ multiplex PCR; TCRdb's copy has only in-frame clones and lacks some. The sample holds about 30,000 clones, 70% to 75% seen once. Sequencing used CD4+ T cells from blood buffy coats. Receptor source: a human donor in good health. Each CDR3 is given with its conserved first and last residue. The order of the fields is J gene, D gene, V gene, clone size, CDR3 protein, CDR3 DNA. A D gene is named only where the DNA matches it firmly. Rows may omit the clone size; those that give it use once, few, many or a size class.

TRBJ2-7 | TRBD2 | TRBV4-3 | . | CASSQEISGRAREQYF | TGCGCCAGCAGCCAAGAAATCAGTGGGAGGGCCCGCGAGCAGTACTTC
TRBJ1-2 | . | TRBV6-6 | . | CASSYRTVPGYTF | TGTGCCAGCAGTTACAGGACAGTACCAGGCTACACCTTC
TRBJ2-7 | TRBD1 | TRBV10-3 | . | CAIKPGQGITYEQYF | TGTGCCATCAAACCGGGACAGGGCATTACCTACGAGCAGTACTTC
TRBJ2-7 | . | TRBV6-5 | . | CASSYSSSSFREQYF | TGTGCCAGCAGTTACTCGTCCAGTAGTTTCCGCGAGCAGTACTTC
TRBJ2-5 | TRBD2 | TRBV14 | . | CASSPRGGRETQYF | TGTGCCAGCAGCCCGCGGGGGGGCAGAGAGACCCAGTACTTC
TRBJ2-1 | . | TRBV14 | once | CANSPPTGQINEQFF | TGTGCCAACAGCCCGCCAACAGGACAAATCAATGAGCAGTTCTTC
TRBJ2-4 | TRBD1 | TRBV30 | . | CAWSVRQGGRRNIQYF | TGTGCCTGGAGCGTTCGACAGGGCGGAAGGAGAAACATTCAGTACTTC
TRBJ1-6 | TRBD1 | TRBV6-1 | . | CASVRWQGDNSPLHF | TGTGCCAGCGTCCGGTGGCAGGGGGACAATTCACCCCTCCACTTT
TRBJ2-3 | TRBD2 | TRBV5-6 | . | CASSSLRTSGRSTDTQYF | TGTGCCAGCAGCTCCCTAAGGACTAGCGGGAGGAGCACAGATACGCAGTATTTT
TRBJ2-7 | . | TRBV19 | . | CASSIGDGVYEQYF | TGTGCCAGTAGTATAGGGGACGGAGTCTACGAGCAGTACTTC
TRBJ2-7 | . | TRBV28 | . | CASIDAALSYEQYF | TGTGCCAGCATTGACGCGGCCCTCTCCTACGAGCAGTACTTC
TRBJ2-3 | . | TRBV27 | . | CASSLGSGTDTQYF | TGTGCCAGCAGTTTAGGTAGCGGCACAGATACGCAGTATTTT
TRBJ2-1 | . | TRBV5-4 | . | CASSLGGASYNEQFF | TGTGCCAGCAGCTTAGGGGGAGCCTCCTACAATGAGCAGTTCTTC
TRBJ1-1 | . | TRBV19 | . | CASKEWGENTEAFF | TGTGCCAGTAAGGAATGGGGAGAGAACACTGAAGCTTTCTTT
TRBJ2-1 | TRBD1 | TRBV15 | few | CATSSWDSYNEQFF | TGTGCCACCAGCAGCTGGGACAGTTACAATGAGCAGTTCTTC
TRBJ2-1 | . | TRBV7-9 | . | CASSSLYYNEQFF | TGTGCCAGCAGCTCCCTATATTACAATGAGCAGTTCTTC
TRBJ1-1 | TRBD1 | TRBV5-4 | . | CASSYRGKDTEAFF | TGTGCCAGCAGCTACAGGGGCAAGGACACTGAAGCTTTCTTT
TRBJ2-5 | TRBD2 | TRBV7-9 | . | CASTRAGGNQETQYF | TGTGCCAGCACCCGCGCCGGGGGGAACCAAGAGACCCAGTACTTC
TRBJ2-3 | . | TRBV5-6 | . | CASSRMGTDTQYF | TGTGCCAGCAGCCGAATGGGCACAGATACGCAGTATTTT
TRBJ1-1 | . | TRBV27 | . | CASSFRSPTEAFF | TGTGCCAGCAGTTTCAGGAGTCCCACTGAAGCTTTCTTT
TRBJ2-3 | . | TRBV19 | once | CASSWAPPDTQYF | TGTGCCAGTAGTTGGGCCCCTCCAGATACGCAGTATTTT
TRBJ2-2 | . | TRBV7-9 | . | CASSYTGELFF | TGTGCCAGCAGCTATACCGGGGAGCTGTTTTTT
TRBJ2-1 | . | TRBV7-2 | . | CASSLRGGAVYNEQFF | TGTGCCAGCAGCTTAAGAGGGGGGGCAGTATACAATGAGCAGTTCTTC
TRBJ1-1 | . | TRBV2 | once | CASNADANTEAFF | TGTGCCAGCAACGCGGACGCAAACACTGAAGCTTTCTTT
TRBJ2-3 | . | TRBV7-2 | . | CASSLDTDTQYF | TGTGCCAGCAGCTTAGACACAGATACGCAGTATTTT
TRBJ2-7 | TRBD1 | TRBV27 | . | CASSHPSGQGLREQYF | TGTGCCAGCAGTCATCCCTCGGGACAGGGGTTACGAGAGCAGTACTTC
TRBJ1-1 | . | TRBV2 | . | CASSSGPLIEAFF | TGTGCCAGCAGTTCCGGGCCCCTCATAGAAGCTTTCTTT
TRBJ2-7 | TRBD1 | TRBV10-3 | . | CAITIGQGNYEQYF | TGTGCCATCACCATCGGACAGGGGAACTACGAGCAGTACTTC
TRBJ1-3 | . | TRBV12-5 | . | CASGLHRNSGNTIYF | TGTGCTAGTGGCCTCCACAGAAACTCTGGAAACACCATATATTTT
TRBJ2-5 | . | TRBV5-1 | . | CASSLATGPETQYF | TGCGCCAGCAGCTTGGCTACAGGGCCGGAGACCCAGTACTTC
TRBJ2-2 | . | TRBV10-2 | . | CASSWTESTGELFF | TGCGCCAGCAGTTGGACCGAATCCACCGGGGAGCTGTTTTTT
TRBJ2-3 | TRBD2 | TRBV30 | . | CAWSVGGSADTQYF | TGTGCCTGGAGTGTAGGCGGGAGCGCAGATACGCAGTATTTT
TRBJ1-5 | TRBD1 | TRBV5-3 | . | CARSRTGDQPQHF | TGTGCCAGAAGCAGGACAGGGGACCAGCCCCAGCATTTT
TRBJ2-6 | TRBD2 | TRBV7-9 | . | CASSSRGSGRFGANVLTF | TGTGCCAGCAGCTCCAGAGGTAGCGGGAGATTCGGGGCCAACGTCCTGACTTTC
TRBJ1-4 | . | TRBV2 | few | CASNTYEKLFF | TGTGCCAGCAATACCTATGAAAAACTGTTTTTT
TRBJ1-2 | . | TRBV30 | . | CAWSNPEAGGSYTF | TGTGCCTGGAGCAATCCGGAGGCCGGAGGTAGCTACACCTTC
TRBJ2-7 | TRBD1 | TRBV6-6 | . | CASSDRDRTYEQYF | TGTGCCAGCAGCGACAGGGATCGGACCTACGAGCAGTACTTC
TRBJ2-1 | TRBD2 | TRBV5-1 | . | CASSSFSSTSGSGNEQFF | TGCGCCAGCAGCTCCTTCTCCTCGACTAGCGGGAGTGGCAATGAGCAGTTCTTC
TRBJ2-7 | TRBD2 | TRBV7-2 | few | CASSLSRDYYEQYF | TGTGCCAGCAGCTTAAGTCGGGACTACTACGAGCAGTACTTC
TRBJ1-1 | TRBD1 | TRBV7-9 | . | CASSRQGNTEAFF | TGTGCCAGCTCTAGACAGGGAAATACTGAAGCTTTCTTT